This TCR beta chain was captured by sequencing in a study of cytomegalovirus exposure and HLA in healthy donors. The trim removed 1 base at V and 8 bases at J, leaving 17 bases unmatched. Per germline, CDR1 SGHTA and CDR2 FQGNSA. The CDR3 runs 19 residues. A multiplex PCR was run with 60 Vbeta primers and 13 Jbeta primers. Profiled with immunoSEQ multiplex PCR; TCRdb holds only in-frame clones, not every one. This sample has 150,000 to 200,000 clones, with 75% found just once. This receptor was taken from a male donor in good health and CMV-seronegative. Sequencing was carried out using PBMCs. The chain combines TRBV7-2 with TRBJ2-1, with TRBD2 identical over 10 bases. The CDR3 region has the DNA TGTGCCAGCAGCTTAGGGCGGTCAGCGGGAGGGGGTACAAGGTATGAGCAGTTCTTC. Translation: CASSLGRSAGGGTRYEQFF.